One sample yielded the 27 T cell receptor beta chains listed below, sequenced in a study of cytomegalovirus exposure and HLA in healthy donors. Use of 60 Vbeta and 13 Jbeta primers characterized the PCR. Clones were sequenced by immunoSEQ multiplex PCR, and TCRdb holds only the in-frame ones, with some missing. The sample includes 250,000 to 350,000 clones, about nine tenths of them seen just once. The sequenced material came from PBMCs. The receptors stem from a man aged 40-50 years in good health and CMV-seropositive.

The chain recombines TRBV29-1 with TRBJ1-1; unclear D gene. In germline, CDR1 is SQVTM, CDR2 ANQGSEA. CDR3 size: 13 residues. Trimming left V 4 bases short and J 0 bases short, with 9 bases between. In DNA form, the CDR3 reads TGCAGCGTTGGCCCTAGGATGAACACTGAAGCTTTCTTT. It yields the protein CSVGPRMNTEAFF.

The genes are TRBV6-6 and TRBJ2-1, with D perhaps matching TRBD2 (6 bases). The germline gives CDR1 MNHNY, CDR2 SVGAGI (reference sequence). Deletions cut 7 bases from V and 8 bases from J, with 15 bases between. The CDR3 totals 13 residues. DNA for the CDR3: TGTGCCAGCATAAGGGACTGGACTCATGAGCAGTTCTTC. Translated, it gives CASIRDWTHEQFF.

The V call is TRBV19, the J call TRBJ1-1; D remains ambiguous. There are 14 residues in the CDR3. The ends were cut back, 5 bases at V and 0 bases at J, with 10 bases in the middle. Germline lookup yields CDR1 LNHDA and CDR2 SQIVND (reference sequence). The chain's CDR3 is CASSVTLMNTEAFF. The CDR3, as DNA: TGTGCCAGTAGTGTGACACTCATGAACACTGAAGCTTTCTTT.

The chain has TRBV27 and TRBJ1-2; weak D call: TRBD1 (6 bases). From germline, CDR1 is MNHEY and CDR2 SMNVEV (reference sequence). Trimming stripped 0 bases from V and 4 bases from J, with 27 bases between. The CDR3 spans 20 residues. In DNA form, the CDR3 reads TGTGCCAGCAGTTTATCGAGTTCATCGGGATTCCATCCGGACAGCTATGGCTACACCTTC. Encoded protein: CASSLSSSSGFHPDSYGYTF.

Of note for this clone: Germline and junction disagree at one end, which may indicate a read error. The J gene is TRBJ1-1, the V gene TRBV11-2; 7 bases line up with TRBD1. This CDR3 comprises 13 residues. Germline V gene sequence: CDR1 SGHAT, CDR2 FQNNGV. DNA for the CDR3: TGTGCCAGCAGCTATACATCGCGGACAGGCAGAACATTT. Translation: CASSYTSRTGRTF.

The gene calls are TRBV5-6 and TRBJ1-4; TRBD1 might be the D (5 bases). CDR1 and CDR2 (germline): SGHDT, YYEEEE. Trimming pared 2 bases from V and 6 bases from J, leaving 11 bases between. The length of the CDR3 is 14 residues. The CDR3 here is CASSLGKGHEKLFF. CDR3 coding DNA: TGTGCCAGCAGCTTAGGGAAGGGGCATGAAAAACTGTTTTTT.

The genes are TRBV29-1 and TRBJ2-5, with 11 bases lining up with TRBD1. The DNA matches TRBJ2-7 better at its end, which makes the J call doubtful. Germline V gene lookup returns CDR1 SQVTM and CDR2 ANQGSEA. The CDR3 runs to 14 residues. CDR3 amino acids: CSAQTGQGAYEQYF. The DNA of the CDR3 is TGCAGCGCCCAAACGGGACAGGGGGCCTACGAGCAGTACTTC.

The chain carries TRBV28 and TRBJ1-5; TRBD1 aligns across 7 bases. Germline V gene data show CDR1 as MDHEN and CDR2 as SYDVKM. The CDR3 extends over 17 amino acids. V was pared by 3 bases and J by 2 bases, with 10 bases of the junction left unmatched. In DNA form, the CDR3 reads TGTGCCAGCAGTTTCCTTGGGACAGCCAGGGGCAATCAGCCCCAGCATTTT. This encodes CASSFLGTARGNQPQHF.

V gene TRBV2 combines with J gene TRBJ2-3; TRBD2 matches 8 bases. The CDR3 contains 15 residues. Germline V CDR1 and CDR2: SNHLY, FYNNEI. V lost 6 bases to trimming and J lost 3 bases; unmatched junction nucleotides: 8. The CDR3, as DNA: TGTGCCAGCAGCACCTCCGGGACTAGGACAGATACGCAGTATTTT. This translates into CASSTSGTRTDTQYF.

Regarding this clone: At one end the junction does not follow the germline gene, possibly because of a read error. Written as DNA, the CDR3 is TGTGCCACCCAGAGGGGTTGGGGGGTTCCCCCTTTTTTT. Its protein product is CATQRGWGVPPFF. This chain uses TRBV6-5 with TRBJ1-5, with D tentatively TRBD1 (5 bases). The germline V gene encodes CDR1 MNHEY and CDR2 SVGAGI. The CDR3 has 13 residues.

This clone was observed a handful of times. J is TRBJ2-7 and V is TRBV7-8; tentative D call: TRBD1 (6 bases). The CDR3 runs 14 residues. Trimming cost V 8 bases and J 0 bases, with 14 bases left between them. Germline CDR1 reads SGHVS; CDR2 reads FQNEAQ. This CDR3 is CASGVTGSSYEQYF. The DNA of the CDR3 is TGTGCCAGCGGTGTGACAGGAAGCTCCTACGAGCAGTACTTC.

This clone was observed a single time. J is TRBJ1-1 and V is TRBV5-1; no definite D call. Germline V gene lookup returns CDR1 SGHRS and CDR2 YFSETQ. CDR3 length equals 15 residues. V gave up 1 base and J gave up 0 bases, with 10 bases separating them. CDR3 sequence: CASSLSRVMNTEAFF. Written as DNA, the CDR3 is TGCGCCAGCAGCTTGTCACGGGTAATGAACACTGAAGCTTTCTTT.

This clone was recorded once. The J gene is TRBJ2-1, the V gene TRBV10-3; weak D call: TRBD2 (6 bases). V was cut by 6 bases and J by 0 bases, with 9 bases left in between. Germline assignment: CDR1 ENHRY and CDR2 SYGVKD. The CDR3 loop spans 14 amino acids. The CDR3 bases are TGTGCCATCAGGGAGGGCCTCTCCTACAATGAGCAGTTCTTC. It codes for CAIREGLSYNEQFF.

This clone occurred once. The chain is built from TRBV5-4 and TRBJ2-1, with 13 bases matching TRBD2. CDR3 length equals 14 residues. V was pared by 9 bases and J by 8 bases, with 8 bases of the junction left unmatched. Germline assignment: CDR1 SGHNT and CDR2 YYREEE (reference sequence). The CDR3 DNA reads TGTGCCACCGGAGGGACTAGCGGGATCCATGAGCAGTTCTTC. Translated, it gives CATGGTSGIHEQFF.

This chain joins TRBV5-1 and TRBJ1-1; TRBD1 agrees at 8 bases. The V segment lost 3 bases and the J segment 7 bases; nucleotides outside the gene matches: 2. Germline CDR1 reads SGHRS; CDR2 reads YFSETQ. CDR3 length equals 12 residues. CDR3 nucleotide sequence: TGCGCCAGCAGCTCGGACAGGGTTGAAGCTTTCTTT. Translating it yields CASSSDRVEAFF.

The genes are TRBV10-1 and TRBJ2-7; weak D call: TRBD2 (6 bases). The CDR3 spans 13 residues. The V end lost 4 bases, the J end lost 2 bases, and 9 bases lay between the germline ends. The germline gives CDR1 WNHNN, CDR2 SYGVQD (reference sequence). The CDR3 sequence: CASSVGGPYEQYF. The CDR3 DNA reads TGCGCCAGCAGTGTCGGGGGACCCTACGAGCAGTACTTC.

The chain has TRBV18 and TRBJ2-4, with 9 bases fitting TRBD1. Germline V gene sequence: CDR1 KGHSH, CDR2 LQKENI. The length of the CDR3 is 16 residues. The trim removed 3 bases at V and 7 bases at J, leaving 10 bases unmatched. The CDR3 bases are TGTGCCAGCTCACCCCCCCGACAGGGGGAGCGGAACATTCAGTACTTC. Protein: CASSPPRQGERNIQYF.

This rearrangement joins TRBV7-3 to TRBJ1-1; a weak D match, TRBD1 (5 bases). Germline V CDR1 and CDR2: SGHTA, FQGTGA. V lost 0 bases and J lost 4, with 9 bases in between. The CDR3 contains 14 residues. CDR3 loop: CASSLTGGVTEAFF. The CDR3 nucleotides read TGTGCCAGCAGCTTAACGGGGGGGGTCACTGAAGCTTTCTTT. Complete variable domain (other parts from reference TRBV7-3 and TRBJ1-1): GAGVSQTPSNKVTEKGKYVELRCDPISGHTALYWYRQSLGQGPEFLIYFQGTGAADDSGLPNDRFFAVRPEGSVSTLKIQRTERGDSAVYLCASSLTGGVTEAFFGQGTRLTVV.

The genes are TRBV6-4 and TRBJ2-2, with a weak D call TRBD2 (6 bases). The CDR3 extends over 16 amino acids. CDR1 MRHNA and CDR2 SNTAGT come from the germline V gene. The germline V and J ends were trimmed by 3 bases and 1 base, with 12 bases remaining between them. CDR3 residues: CASSDQGLGNTGELFF. Written as DNA, the CDR3 is TGTGCCAGCAGTGATCAGGGACTGGGGAACACCGGGGAGCTGTTTTTT.

In DNA form, the CDR3 reads TGTGCCAGCAGCCTGACCGGGATCCCAACTAATGAAAAACTGTTTTTT. This gives the protein CASSLTGIPTNEKLFF. V usage is TRBV5-4 and J usage is TRBJ1-4; D is ambiguous. The CDR3 sequence is 16 residues long. Trimming took off 4 bases at V and 0 bases at J, with 13 bases between the two ends. Germline loops: CDR1 SGHNT, CDR2 YYREEE (reference sequence).

This sequence joins TRBV7-2 and TRBJ2-4, with 10 bases fitting TRBD1. CDR3 length equals 16 residues. Germline V gene sequence: CDR1 SGHTA, CDR2 FQGNSA. With 2 bases clipped from V and 8 bases from J, the junction kept 9 bases outside the gene matches. CDR3 bases: TGTGCCAGCAGCTTAAACCGGGACAGGGGTGGATACATTCAGTACTTC. Translated, it gives CASSLNRDRGGYIQYF.

The chain couples TRBV11-2 to TRBJ2-7; 7 nucleotides match TRBD1. CDR3 length: 12 amino acids. Germline V gene lookup returns CDR1 SGHAT and CDR2 FQNNGV. The V segment lost 4 bases and the J segment 6 bases; nucleotides outside the gene matches: 3. In DNA, the CDR3 is TGTGCCAGCAGCTCGGGACAGTTCGAGCAGTACTTC. Protein: CASSSGQFEQYF.

This clone was picked up one time. The chain couples TRBV4-3 to TRBJ2-1, with 10 nucleotides matching TRBD2. The CDR3 has 19 residues. Germline assignment: CDR1 LGHNA and CDR2 YSLEER. The trim removed 4 bases at V and 5 bases at J, leaving 17 bases unmatched. CDR3 loop: CASSPRLAGGGIPNNEQFF. The CDR3 DNA reads TGCGCCAGCAGCCCCAGACTAGCGGGCGGGGGTATTCCTAACAATGAGCAGTTCTTC.

The chain links TRBV6-5 to TRBJ1-6; D is possibly TRBD1 (5 bases). V was trimmed by 2 bases and J by 4 bases, leaving 12 bases between them. Germline assignment: CDR1 MNHEY and CDR2 SVGAGI. The CDR3 runs 16 residues. In DNA form, the CDR3 reads TGTGCCAGCAGTTACGGTGACAGTGTGTATAATTCACCCCTCCACTTT. It yields the protein CASSYGDSVYNSPLHF.

The chain joins TRBV5-1 to TRBJ2-6, with 7 bases aligning to TRBD1. Germline CDR1 SGHRS, CDR2 YFSETQ. This CDR3 region has 16 residues. Trimming at V came to 3 bases and at J to 2 bases, leaving 5 bases not matched to a gene. CDR3 nucleotides: TGCGCCAGCAGCTGGACCGGGACAGCTGGGGCCAACGTCCTGACTTTC. Residues: CASSWTGTAGANVLTF.

V gene TRBV6-6 combines with J gene TRBJ1-1; 7 positions agree with TRBD1. The CDR3 loop spans 14 amino acids. Trimming removed 6 bases from V and 3 bases from J; junction bases left unmatched: 7. Germline V gene data show CDR1 as MNHNY and CDR2 as SVGAGI (reference sequence). CDR3 in amino acids: CASSPRQGDTEAFF. As DNA, the CDR3 is TGTGCCAGCAGCCCCCGGCAGGGGGACACTGAAGCTTTCTTT.

The chain combines TRBV19 with TRBJ1-5; no firm D call. V lost 1 base, J lost 9 bases, and 16 bases lay in between. CDR1 is LNHDA and CDR2 is SQIVND in the germline V gene (reference sequence). The CDR3 is 15 amino acids. CDR3: CASSIGPSGMWPQHF. The CDR3 DNA reads as TGTGCCAGTAGTATAGGACCGTCGGGAATGTGGCCCCAGCATTTT. Supplemented by reference TRBV19 and TRBJ1-5, the full variable domain reads DGGITQSPKYLFRKEGQNVTLSCEQNLNHDAMYWYRQDPGQGLRLIYYSQIVNDFQKGDIAEGYSVSREKKESFPLTVTSAQKNPTAFYLCASSIGPSGMWPQHFGDGTRLSIL.